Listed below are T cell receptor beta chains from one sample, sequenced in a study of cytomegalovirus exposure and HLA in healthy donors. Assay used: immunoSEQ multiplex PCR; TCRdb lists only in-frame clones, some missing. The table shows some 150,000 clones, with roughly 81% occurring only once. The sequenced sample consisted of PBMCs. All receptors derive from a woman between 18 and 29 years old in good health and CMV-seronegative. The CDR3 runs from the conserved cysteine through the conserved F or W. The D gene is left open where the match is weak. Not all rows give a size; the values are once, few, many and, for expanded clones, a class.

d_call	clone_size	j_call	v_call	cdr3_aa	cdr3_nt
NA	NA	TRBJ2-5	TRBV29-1	CSVEGGQETQYF	TGCAGCGTTGAGGGGGGCCAAGAGACCCAGTACTTC
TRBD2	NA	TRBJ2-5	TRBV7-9	CASSVGLAGGQETQYF	TGTGCCAGCAGCGTCGGACTAGCGGGGGGGCAAGAGACCCAGTACTTC
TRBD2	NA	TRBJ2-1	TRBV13	CASRLAGEYNEQFF	TGTGCCAGCAGGCTAGCGGGAGAGTACAATGAGCAGTTCTTC
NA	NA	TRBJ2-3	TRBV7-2	CASSLIRGGTTDTQYF	TGTGCCAGCAGCTTAATCCGGGGCGGGACCACAGATACGCAGTATTTT
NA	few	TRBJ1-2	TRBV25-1	CASNQGGYTF	TGTGCCAGCAATCAGGGCGGCTACACCTTC
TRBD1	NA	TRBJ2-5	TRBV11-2	CASSLFGGQGWETQYF	TGTGCCAGCAGCCTTTTCGGGGGACAGGGGTGGGAGACCCAGTACTTC
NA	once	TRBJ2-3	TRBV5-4	CASAVGRTDTQYF	TGTGCCTCCGCGGTGGGTCGGACAGATACGCAGTATTTT
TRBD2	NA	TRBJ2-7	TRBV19	CASSLAASYEQYF	TGTGCCAGTAGCCTAGCGGCGTCCTACGAGCAGTACTTC
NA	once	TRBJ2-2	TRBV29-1	CSVGAVYTGELFF	TGCAGCGTTGGAGCGGTTTACACCGGGGAGCTGTTTTTT
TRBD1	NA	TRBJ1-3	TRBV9	CASSVTQGAGNTIYF	TGTGCCAGCAGCGTAACTCAGGGGGCTGGAAACACCATATATTTT
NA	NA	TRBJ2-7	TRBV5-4	CASSRGGSLPYEQYF	TGTGCCAGCAGCCGAGGGGGATCTCTACCCTACGAGCAGTACTTC
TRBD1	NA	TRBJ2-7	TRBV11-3	CASSLGGTGSYEQYF	TGTGCCAGCAGCTTAGGAGGGACAGGGAGCTACGAGCAGTACTTC
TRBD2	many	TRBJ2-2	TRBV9	CASSVGLAGVGELFF	TGTGCCAGCAGCGTAGGACTAGCGGGAGTCGGGGAGCTGTTTTTT
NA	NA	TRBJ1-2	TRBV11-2	CASSLGSNYGYTF	TGTGCCAGCAGCTTAGGCAGTAACTATGGCTACACCTTC
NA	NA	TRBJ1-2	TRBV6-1	CASSSVNYGYTF	TGTGCCAGCAGTTCTGTTAACTATGGCTACACCTTC
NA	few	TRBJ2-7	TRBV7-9	CASSQEVADSYEQYF	TGTGCCAGCAGCCAAGAAGTAGCAGACTCCTACGAGCAGTACTTC
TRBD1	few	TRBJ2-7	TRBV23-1	CASSQSGQGCSYEQYF	TGCGCCAGCAGTCAATCGGGACAGGGGTGCTCCTACGAGCAGTACTTC
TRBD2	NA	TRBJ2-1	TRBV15	CATSDALGTSGWDEQFF	TGTGCCACCAGCGATGCCTTGGGGACTAGCGGCTGGGATGAGCAGTTCTTC
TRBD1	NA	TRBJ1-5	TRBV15	CATSIGTGPSAQHF	TGTGCCACCAGCATAGGGACAGGGCCGTCAGCCCAGCATTTT
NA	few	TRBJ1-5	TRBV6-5	CASSSGGNQPQHF	TGTGCCAGCAGTTCAGGGGGCAATCAGCCCCAGCATTTT
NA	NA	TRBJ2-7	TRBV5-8	CASSPAGGSYEQYF	TGTGCCAGCAGCCCCGCCGGAGGGTCCTACGAGCAGTACTTC